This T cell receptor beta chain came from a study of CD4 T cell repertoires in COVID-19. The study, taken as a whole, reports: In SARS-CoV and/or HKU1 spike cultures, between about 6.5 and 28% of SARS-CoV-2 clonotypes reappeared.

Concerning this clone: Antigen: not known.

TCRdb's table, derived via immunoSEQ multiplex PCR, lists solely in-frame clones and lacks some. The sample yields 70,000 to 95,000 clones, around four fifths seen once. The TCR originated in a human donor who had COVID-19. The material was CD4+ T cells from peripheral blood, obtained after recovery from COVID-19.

In DNA form, the CDR3 reads TGTGCCAGCAGCTCATCAATAGCGGCAAAGAACACCGGGGAGCTGTTTTTT. This sequence encodes CASSSSIAAKNTGELFF. This chain uses TRBV7-2 with TRBJ2-2, with D tentatively TRBD2 (6 bases). The CDR3 has 17 residues. Germline V gene lookup returns CDR1 SGHTA and CDR2 FQGNSA. Trimming stripped 4 bases from V and 1 base from J, with 16 bases between.